The clone carrying this T cell receptor (beta chain) was detected only a few times. Clones were read by immunoSEQ multiplex PCR, and TCRdb kept only the in-frame ones, dropping some. The table shows under 20,000 clones, with around 40% occurring only once. With roughly 200,000 irradiated, violet-dye-labeled stimulator cells, roughly 200,000 CFSE-labeled responder cells were plated. The record originates from a study of graft-versus-host responses after intestinal transplantation. Background on the study: The study gave all recipients anti-thymocyte globulin induction, then tacrolimus and steroids for about 3 years.

The V end lost 0 bases, the J end lost 4 bases, and 15 bases lay between the germline ends. CDR1 is LNHNV, CDR2 YYDKDF, per germline (reference sequence). The CDR3 length is 16 residues. General observations from the study: GvH clones appeared in recipient marrow, some first in ileum or blood.

The chain carries TRBV15 and TRBJ1-2; D is perhaps TRBD1 (6 bases). Sequencing was performed on alloreactive CD4+ T cells from a mixed lymphocyte reaction culture, taken before transplantation. Described subset: CFSE-low proliferating T cells sorted from roughly six-day pre-transplant mixed lymphocyte reaction (GvH or HvG direction). The receptor was derived from a human patient who was an organ donor for intestinal transplantation. CDR3 loop: CATSRDFTQGFYGYTF. The CDR3 DNA is TGTGCCACCAGCAGAGATTTCACCCAGGGGTTCTATGGCTACACCTTC.